The 21 T cell receptor beta chains below come from one sample, sequenced in a study of shared clonotypes between healthy human individuals. The assay was immunoSEQ multiplex PCR, and TCRdb's table has in-frame clones only and misses some. The sample includes about 470,000 clones, roughly 77% seen only once; the top ten take around 14%. Input material: PBMCs. The receptors here all came from a woman in her forties in good health. Some clones in this sample may be carry-over from other donors' samples.

This chain joins TRBV10-1 and TRBJ1-1; no reliable D call. There are 13 residues in the CDR3. Between the trimmed V and J ends, which lost 3 bases and 1 base, there was a span of 6 bases. The V gene's germline CDR1 is WNHNN and CDR2 SYGVQD (reference sequence). The CDR3 nucleotides read TGCGCCAGCAGTGAACAGACGAACACTGAAGCTTTCTTT. Translation gives CASSEQTNTEAFF.

This rearrangement joins TRBV9 to TRBJ2-2, with TRBD2 as a possible D gene (5 bases). Trimming shortened V by 3 bases and J by 0 bases, and 9 bases separated the two germline ends. This CDR3 contains 15 residues. CDR1 is SGDLS, CDR2 YYNGEE, per germline. The CDR3 region has the DNA TGTGCCAGCAGCGCCGGACTGACGAACACCGGGGAGCTGTTTTTT. Translated: CASSAGLTNTGELFF.

The chain carries TRBV18 and TRBJ2-5; D remains ambiguous. Deletions cut 4 bases from V and 5 bases from J, with 8 bases between. The V gene's germline CDR1 is KGHSH and CDR2 LQKENI. The CDR3 has 12 amino acids. CDR3 sequence reads: CASSRGTETQYF. In nucleotides, the CDR3 is TGTGCCAGCTCACGGGGTACCGAGACCCAGTACTTC.

The sample holds one count of this clone. The gene calls are TRBV18 and TRBJ1-3; 9 nucleotides line up with TRBD1. The CDR3 has 16 residues. Germline CDR1 and CDR2: KGHSH and LQKENI. V lost 3 bases to trimming and J lost 4 bases; unmatched junction nucleotides: 7. The CDR3 loop reads CASSPGTGFLGNTIYF. The DNA for the CDR3 is TGTGCCAGCTCACCCGGGACAGGGTTTCTAGGAAACACCATATATTTT.

As concerns this clone: A read error is likely here: a far larger clone is one base away. Within the sample, other DNA sequences also encode this same CDR3. CDR3 sequence reads: CASSIHRGGPGGELFF. The CDR3 bases are TGTGCCAGTAGTATTCATCGGGGAGGGCCAGGCGGGGAGCTGTTTTTT. The genes are TRBV19 and TRBJ2-2; 7 bases line up with TRBD2. Germline CDR1 and CDR2: LNHDA and SQIVND (reference sequence). The V gene end was trimmed by 3 bases and the J gene end by 7 bases; junction bases not matched to a gene: 11. The CDR3 length is 16 residues.

V usage is TRBV2 and J usage is TRBJ1-5; D is unclear. Germline V CDR1 and CDR2: SNHLY, FYNNEI. Trimming stripped 4 bases from V and 7 bases from J, with 11 bases between. The CDR3 has 13 amino acids. The CDR3 sequence is CASSGEGGQPQHF. CDR3 DNA: TGTGCCAGCAGTGGGGAGGGTGGGCAGCCCCAGCATTTT. The whole variable domain, filled in from reference TRBV2 and TRBJ1-5, reads EPEVTQTPSHQVTQMGQEVILRCVPISNHLYFYWYRQILGQKVEFLVSFYNNEISEKSEIFDDQFSVERPDGSNFTLKIRSTKLEDSAMYFCASSGEGGQPQHFGDGTRLSIL.

The V call is TRBV5-1, the J call TRBJ1-3; TRBD1 aligns across 7 bases. J lost 2 bases, V lost 2 bases, and 4 bases had no gene match. Per germline, CDR1 SGHRS and CDR2 YFSETQ. The CDR3 runs 15 residues. The CDR3 here is CASSLTGVAGNTIYF. CDR3 nucleotide sequence: TGCGCCAGCAGCTTAACAGGGGTAGCTGGAAACACCATATATTTT. The entire variable domain, with the rest obtained from reference TRBV5-1 and TRBJ1-3, is as follows: KAGVTQTPRYLIKTRGQQVTLSCSPISGHRSVSWYQQTPGQGLQFLFEYFSETQRNKGNFPGRFSGRQFSNSRSEMNVSTLELGDSALYLCASSLTGVAGNTIYFGEGSWLTVV.

The CDR3 is CASSPRDVGGDTQYF. The CDR3 coding sequence is TGTGCCAGCAGCCCCCGTGATGTGGGAGGAGATACGCAGTATTTT. This chain connects TRBV9 to TRBJ2-3; maybe TRBD2 (6 bases). The V end lost 4 bases, the J end lost 5 bases, and 17 bases lay between the germline ends. This CDR3 comprises 15 residues. From germline, CDR1 is SGDLS and CDR2 YYNGEE. Full variable domain (missing parts from reference TRBV9 and TRBJ2-3): DSGVTQTPKHLITATGQRVTLRCSPRSGDLSVYWYQQSLDQGLQFLIQYYNGEERAKGNILERFSAQQFPDLHSELNLSSLELGDSALYFCASSPRDVGGDTQYFGPGTRLTVL.

This clone was counted ten times or more. The chain recombines TRBV9 with TRBJ2-2; a weak D match, TRBD1 (5 bases). CDR3 length equals 14 residues. Germline V gives CDR1 SGDLS, CDR2 YYNGEE. Deletions cut 4 bases from V and 4 bases from J, with 11 bases between. CDR3 amino acids: CASSNTGATGELFF. Here the CDR3 DNA reads TGTGCCAGCAGCAACACAGGCGCCACCGGGGAGCTGTTTTTT.

This CDR3 is CASSAGNEQFF. CDR3 in DNA: TGTGCCAGCAGTGCCGGCAATGAGCAGTTCTTC. The V gene is TRBV6-6, the J gene TRBJ2-1; D remains unclear. V was clipped by 5 bases and J by 6 bases, with 5 bases between them. The CDR3 extends over 11 amino acids. Per the germline V gene, CDR1 is MNHNY and CDR2 is SVGAGI (reference sequence).

This chain joins TRBV11-2 and TRBJ2-4, with a tentative D call TRBD2 (6 bases). Looked up from germline, CDR1 is SGHAT and CDR2 is FQNNGV. The CDR3 length is 14 residues. Trimming pared 5 bases from V and 6 bases from J, leaving 14 bases between. This CDR3 is CASSGLGSGNIQYF. CDR3 sequence (DNA): TGTGCCAGCAGCGGTTTGGGTAGCGGAAACATTCAGTACTTC.

The chain uses TRBV10-2 and TRBJ2-7; 9 bases are shared with TRBD2. This CDR3 contains 16 residues. Unmatched junction bases numbered 7, after V lost 2 bases and J lost 2 bases. Germline V CDR1 and CDR2: WSHSY, SAAADI. CDR3 region: CASSEIRLADTYEQYF. The CDR3 nucleotides read TGCGCCAGCAGTGAGATCCGACTAGCGGACACCTACGAGCAGTACTTC.

V gene TRBV27 combines with J gene TRBJ2-5; 11 nucleotides line up with TRBD2. Germline V gene lookup returns CDR1 MNHEY and CDR2 SMNVEV (reference sequence). V shed 5 bases and J 5 bases; nucleotides not matched to a gene: 7. There are 15 residues in the CDR3. The chain's CDR3 is CASSPRLAGSETQYF. The CDR3 DNA reads as TGTGCCAGCAGTCCTAGACTAGCGGGAAGCGAGACCCAGTACTTC.

This chain links TRBV2 with TRBJ1-3; D may be TRBD1 (5 bases). Looked up from germline, CDR1 is SNHLY and CDR2 is FYNNEI. V gave up 4 bases and J gave up 4 bases, with 11 bases separating them. The CDR3 spans 14 residues. The CDR3 region is CASSGDQAGNTIYF. DNA of the CDR3: TGTGCCAGCAGTGGGGACCAAGCGGGAAACACCATATATTTT.

CDR3 loop: CASRAHRASSYNEQFF. In DNA, the CDR3 is TGTGCCAGCAGAGCCCACAGGGCCTCCTCCTACAATGAGCAGTTCTTC. V usage is TRBV28 and J usage is TRBJ2-1, with a possible D match to TRBD1 (6 bases). CDR1 is MDHEN and CDR2 is SYDVKM in the germline V gene. CDR3 length equals 16 residues. Trimming took 6 bases from V and 0 from J, leaving 15 bases between them.

The CDR3 spells CASSHRTAGNEKLFF. DNA of the CDR3: TGCGCCAGCAGCCACAGGACAGCCGGTAATGAAAAACTGTTTTTT. The chain recombines TRBV4-1 with TRBJ1-4, with a weak D call TRBD1 (6 bases). This CDR3 is 15 amino acids long. Germline V gene data show CDR1 as MGHRA and CDR2 as YSYEKL. Trimming cost V 3 bases and J 4 bases, with 12 bases left between them.

This clone was observed at least ten times. At the DNA level, this CDR3 is encoded by other sequences in the same sample as well. The chain links TRBV27 to TRBJ2-2; no clear D gene. V was shortened by 3 bases and J by 1 base, with 0 bases between the two germline ends. The germline V gene has CDR1 MNHEY and CDR2 SMNVEV (reference sequence). This CDR3 has 12 residues. CDR3 nucleotides: TGTGCCAGCAGTTTGAACACCGGGGAGCTGTTTTTT. Protein sequence: CASSLNTGELFF.

This rearrangement joins TRBV30 to TRBJ2-1, with 10 bases lining up with TRBD2. This CDR3 region has 16 residues. Looked up from germline, CDR1 is GTSNPN and CDR2 is SVGIG (reference sequence). The V gene end was trimmed by 0 bases and the J gene end by 0 bases; junction bases not matched to a gene: 2. In DNA form, the CDR3 reads TGTGCCTGGAGTGTACCTAGCGGGAGCTCCTACAATGAGCAGTTCTTC. It is translated as CAWSVPSGSSYNEQFF.

A note on this clone: This may be a read error, as it is one base from a much larger clone. The gene calls are TRBV7-3 and TRBJ2-7; 9 nucleotides align to TRBD2. With 3 bases clipped from V and 0 bases from J, the junction kept 12 bases outside the gene matches. This CDR3 region has 18 residues. Germline CDR1 and CDR2: SGHTA and FQGTGA. CDR3 DNA sequence: TGTGCCAGCAGCTTGGGGCCCAGCGGGAGGACCAACTCCTACGAGCAGTACTTC. Protein: CASSLGPSGRTNSYEQYF.

As to this clone: In the same sample, other DNA sequences code for this CDR3. The V and J genes are TRBV27 and TRBJ2-1; D gene ambiguous. CDR1 is MNHEY, CDR2 SMNVEV, per germline (reference sequence). The CDR3 sequence is 11 residues long. V was cut by 3 bases and J by 7 bases, with 4 bases left in between. The CDR3 DNA sequence: TGTGCCAGCAGTTTGGGGAATGAGCAGTTCTTC. This encodes CASSLGNEQFF.

V and J are TRBV5-6 and TRBJ2-6; the D is unclear. CDR1 is SGHDT and CDR2 is YYEEEE in the germline V gene. The CDR3 is made up of 14 amino acids. Trimming pared 5 bases from V and 4 bases from J, leaving 10 bases between. The CDR3 here is CASRPGYGANVLTF. The CDR3 bases are TGTGCCAGCAGACCCGGGTACGGGGCCAACGTCCTGACTTTC.